This T cell receptor (beta chain) was profiled in a study of regulatory T cells in long-lasting Graves disease. Study outcomes and limitations: Shared public clonotypes totalled roughly 2,500 in persistent patients, compared with roughly 970 in new patients.

Points on this clonotype: Antigen: not known.

The time point denotes: persistent/refractory GD, antithyroid drugs over 5 years with positive TRAb. The TCR library was prepared using RNA isolated from PBMCs. It was an endocrinology department in Xi'an, China, that provided the patients. Combining iRepertoire HTBI primers with Arm-PCR of CDR3 regions, the authors built TCR beta libraries. TCRdb analysed the multiplex PCR reads with MiXCR anew, one entry per CDR3 protein. In the table there are approximately 400,000 distinct CDR3 sequences, around 20% of which are singletons. This TCR derives from a female donor with Graves disease. The sample here was peripheral blood mononuclear cells (PBMCs), taken when the disease was refractory, from a patient treated with antithyroid drugs.

Written as DNA, the CDR3 is TGTGCCAGCAGCTTAGAGGGGACTGGAAACACCATATATTTT. Its translation: CASSLEGTGNTIYF. The V gene is TRBV7-2, the J gene TRBJ1-3; tentative D call: TRBD1 (5 bases). This CDR3 is 14 amino acids long. Trimming pared 1 base from V and 2 bases from J, leaving 6 bases between. Germline lookup yields CDR1 SGHTA and CDR2 FQGNSA.